The source of this T cell receptor (beta chain) is a study of response to subunit inactivated influenza vaccine. General study points: It was suggested by the authors that few new T cells are recruited by each seasonal influenza vaccination.

Concerning this clonotype: Its matching antigen is unknown.

Each CDR3 protein gets one entry after TCRdb re-called the RT-PCR reads with MiXCR. Counted here are around 760,000 distinct CDR3 sequences, over 11% occurring once; the ten biggest clones make up 6.5% to 8.5%. V was pared by 1 base and J by 5 bases, with 7 bases of the junction left unmatched. This CDR3 contains 15 residues. The germline CDR1 and CDR2 sequences are SGHAT and FQNNGV. The J gene is TRBJ1-2, the V gene TRBV11-2; 7 bases line up with TRBD1. The clonotype was recovered from a man between 45 and 60 years old who received an inactivated influenza vaccine. The sample was PBMCs from blood, taken 14 to 15 days before vaccination. This CDR3 reads CASSLGQGGVYGYTF. In DNA, the CDR3 is TGTGCCAGCAGCTTAGGACAGGGTGGCGTGTATGGCTACACCTTC. Full variable domain (rest looked up from reference TRBV11-2 and TRBJ1-2): EAGVAQSPRYKIIEKRQSVAFWCNPISGHATLYWYQQILGQGPKLLIQFQNNGVVDDSQLPKDRFSAERLKGVDSTLKIQPAKLEDSAVYLCASSLGQGGVYGYTFGSGTRLTVV.